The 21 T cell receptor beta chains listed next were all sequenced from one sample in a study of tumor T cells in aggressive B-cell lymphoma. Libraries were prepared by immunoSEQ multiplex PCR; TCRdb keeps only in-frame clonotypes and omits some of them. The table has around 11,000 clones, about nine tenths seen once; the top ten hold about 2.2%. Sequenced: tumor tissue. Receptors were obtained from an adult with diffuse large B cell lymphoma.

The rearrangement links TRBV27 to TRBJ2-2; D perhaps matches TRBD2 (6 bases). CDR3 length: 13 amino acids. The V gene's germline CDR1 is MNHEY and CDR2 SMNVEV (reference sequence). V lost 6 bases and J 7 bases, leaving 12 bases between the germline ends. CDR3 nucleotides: TGTGCCAGCAGCTACTTGGGGGGCGGGGAGCTGTTTTTT. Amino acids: CASSYLGGGELFF.

The CDR3 loop reads CASSPQLAVRETQYF. The CDR3 DNA reads TGTGCCAGCTCACCACAACTAGCCGTCAGAGAGACCCAGTACTTC. The chain combines TRBV18 with TRBJ2-5; D may be TRBD2 (6 bases). The CDR3 spans 15 residues. Germline V gene lookup returns CDR1 KGHSH and CDR2 LQKENI. Trimming took 1 base from V and 4 from J, leaving 13 bases between them.

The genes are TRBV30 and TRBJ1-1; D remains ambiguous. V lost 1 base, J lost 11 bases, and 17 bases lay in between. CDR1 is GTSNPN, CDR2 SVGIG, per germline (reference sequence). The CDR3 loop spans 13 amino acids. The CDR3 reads CAWSDRFRSAAFF. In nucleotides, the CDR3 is TGTGCCTGGAGTGACAGATTTCGGTCGGCGGCTTTCTTT.

In DNA, the CDR3 is TGCAGCGTTGTGGGGGACAGGGTTATGGCTTTCTTT. This gives the protein CSVVGDRVMAFF. The chain combines TRBV29-1 with TRBJ1-1; 9 nucleotides align to TRBD1. Germline V gene data show CDR1 as SQVTM and CDR2 as ANQGSEA. The CDR3 covers 12 residues. V shed 4 bases and J 11 bases; nucleotides not matched to a gene: 8.

The DNA for the CDR3 is TGTGCCAGTGGGACAGCGGGCACAGATACGCAGTATTTT. Its protein is CASGTAGTDTQYF. This chain connects TRBV7-9 to TRBJ2-3, with 7 nucleotides matching TRBD1. V gave up 9 bases and J gave up 1 base; unmatched junction bases: 4. The CDR3 covers 13 residues. CDR1 and CDR2 from the germline V gene are SEHNR and FQNEAQ (reference sequence). Combining the CDR3 with reference TRBV7-9 and TRBJ2-3 gives the whole variable domain DTGVSQNPRHKITKRGQNVTFRCDPISEHNRLYWYRQTLGQGPEFLTYFQNEAQLEKSRLLSDRFSAERPKGSFSTLEIQRTEQGDSAMYLCASGTAGTDTQYFGPGTRLTVL.

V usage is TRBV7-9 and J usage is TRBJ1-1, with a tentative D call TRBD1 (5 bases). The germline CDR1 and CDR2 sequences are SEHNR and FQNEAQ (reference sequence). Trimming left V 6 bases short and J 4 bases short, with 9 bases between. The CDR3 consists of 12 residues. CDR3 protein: CASSYRFTEAFF. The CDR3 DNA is TGTGCCAGCAGTTACAGGTTCACTGAAGCTTTCTTT.

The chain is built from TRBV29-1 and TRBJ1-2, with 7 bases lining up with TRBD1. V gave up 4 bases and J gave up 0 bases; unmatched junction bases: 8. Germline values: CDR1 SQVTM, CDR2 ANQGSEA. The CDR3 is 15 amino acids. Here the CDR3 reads CSVADRTGPNYGYTF. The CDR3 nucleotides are TGCAGCGTTGCTGACCGGACAGGTCCTAACTATGGCTACACCTTC. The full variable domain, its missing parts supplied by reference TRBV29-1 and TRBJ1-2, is SAVISQKPSRDICQRGTSLTIQCQVDSQVTMMFWYRQQPGQSLTLIATANQGSEATYESGFVIDKFPISRPNLTFSTLTVSNMSPEDSSIYLCSVADRTGPNYGYTFGSGTRLTVV.

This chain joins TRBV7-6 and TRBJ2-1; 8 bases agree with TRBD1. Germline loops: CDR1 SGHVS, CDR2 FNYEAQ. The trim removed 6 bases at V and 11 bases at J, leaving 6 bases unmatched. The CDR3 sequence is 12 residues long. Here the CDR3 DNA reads TGTGCCAGCAGTCGAGGACAGGGACAGCAGTTCTTC. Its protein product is CASSRGQGQQFF. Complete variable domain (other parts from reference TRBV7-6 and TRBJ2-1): GAGVSQSPRYKVTKRGQDVALRCDPISGHVSLYWYRQALGQGPEFLTYFNYEAQQDKSGLPNDRFSAERPEGSISTLTIQRTEQRDSAMYRCASSRGQGQQFFGPGTRLTVL.

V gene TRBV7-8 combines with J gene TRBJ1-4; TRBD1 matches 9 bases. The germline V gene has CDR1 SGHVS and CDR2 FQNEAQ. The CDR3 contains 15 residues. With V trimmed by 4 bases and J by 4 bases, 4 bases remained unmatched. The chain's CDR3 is CASSSGQGYNEKLFF. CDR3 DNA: TGTGCCAGCAGCTCGGGACAGGGCTATAATGAAAAACTGTTTTTT.

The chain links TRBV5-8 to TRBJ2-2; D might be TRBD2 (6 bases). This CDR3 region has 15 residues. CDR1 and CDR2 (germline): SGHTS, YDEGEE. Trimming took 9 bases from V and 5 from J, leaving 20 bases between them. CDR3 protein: CANSPGDSLTGELFF. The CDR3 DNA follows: TGTGCCAACTCCCCGGGGGACTCCCTAACCGGGGAGCTGTTTTTT.

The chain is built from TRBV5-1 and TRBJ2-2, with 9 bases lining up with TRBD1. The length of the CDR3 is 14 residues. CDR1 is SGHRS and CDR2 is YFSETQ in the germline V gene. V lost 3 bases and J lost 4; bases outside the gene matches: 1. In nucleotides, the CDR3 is TGCGCCAGCAGCTGGGACAGGGCCACCGGGGAGCTGTTTTTT. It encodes CASSWDRATGELFF.

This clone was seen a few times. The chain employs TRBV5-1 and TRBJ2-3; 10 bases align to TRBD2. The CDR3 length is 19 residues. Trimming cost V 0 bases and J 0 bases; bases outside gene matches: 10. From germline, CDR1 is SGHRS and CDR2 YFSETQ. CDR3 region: CASSLARTSGRASTDTQYF. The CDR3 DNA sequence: TGCGCCAGCAGCTTGGCCCGGACTAGCGGTAGAGCTAGCACAGATACGCAGTATTTT.

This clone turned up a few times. The CDR3 sequence: CASSLGGRSNQPQHF. In DNA form, the CDR3 reads TGTGCCAGCAGTTTAGGCGGGCGCAGCAATCAGCCCCAGCATTTT. The chain links TRBV28 to TRBJ1-5; D is uncertain. This CDR3 has 15 residues. Germline V gene sequence: CDR1 MDHEN, CDR2 SYDVKM. The V end was cut by 2 bases, the J end by 1 base, with 9 bases between.

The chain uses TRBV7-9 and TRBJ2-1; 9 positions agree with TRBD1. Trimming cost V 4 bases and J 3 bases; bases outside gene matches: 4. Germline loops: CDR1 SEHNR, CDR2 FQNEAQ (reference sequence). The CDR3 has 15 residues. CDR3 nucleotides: TGTGCCAGCAGCTACCGGGACAGGGACTACAATGAGCAGTTCTTC. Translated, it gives CASSYRDRDYNEQFF.

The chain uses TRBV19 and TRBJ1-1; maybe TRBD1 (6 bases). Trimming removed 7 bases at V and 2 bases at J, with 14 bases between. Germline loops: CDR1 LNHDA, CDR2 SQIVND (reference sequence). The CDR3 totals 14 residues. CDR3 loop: CASNRVGLNTEAFF. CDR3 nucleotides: TGTGCCAGTAACAGGGTGGGATTAAACACTGAAGCTTTCTTT.

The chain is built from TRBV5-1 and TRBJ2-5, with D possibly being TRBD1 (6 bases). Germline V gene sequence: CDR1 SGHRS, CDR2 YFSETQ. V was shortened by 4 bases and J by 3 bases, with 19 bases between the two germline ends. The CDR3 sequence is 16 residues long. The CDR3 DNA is TGCGCCAGCAGCCTTTACTCCGGGACACGGGAAGAGACCCAGTACTTC. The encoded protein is CASSLYSGTREETQYF.

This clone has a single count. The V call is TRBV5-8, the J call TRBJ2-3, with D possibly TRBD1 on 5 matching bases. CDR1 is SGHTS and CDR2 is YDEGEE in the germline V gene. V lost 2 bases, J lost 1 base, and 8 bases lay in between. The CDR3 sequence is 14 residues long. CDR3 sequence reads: CASSFRVRTDTQYF. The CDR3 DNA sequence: TGTGCCAGCAGCTTCAGGGTCCGCACAGATACGCAGTATTTT.

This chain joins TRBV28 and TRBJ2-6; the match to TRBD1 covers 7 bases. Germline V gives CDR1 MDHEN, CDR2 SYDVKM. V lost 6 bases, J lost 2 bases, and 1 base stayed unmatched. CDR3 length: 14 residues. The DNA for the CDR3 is TGTGCCAGCAGGACAGGGACTGGGGCCAACGTCCTGACTTTC. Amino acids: CASRTGTGANVLTF.

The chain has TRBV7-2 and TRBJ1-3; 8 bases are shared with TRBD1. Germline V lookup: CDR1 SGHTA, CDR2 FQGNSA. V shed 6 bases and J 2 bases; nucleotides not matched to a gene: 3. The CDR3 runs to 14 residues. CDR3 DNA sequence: TGTGCCAGCAGTAGACAGGGGACTGGAAACACCATATATTTT. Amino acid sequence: CASSRQGTGNTIYF.

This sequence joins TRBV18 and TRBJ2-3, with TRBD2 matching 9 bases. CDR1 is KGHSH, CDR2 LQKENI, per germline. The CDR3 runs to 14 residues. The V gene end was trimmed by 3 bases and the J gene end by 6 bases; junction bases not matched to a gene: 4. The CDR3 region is CASSPSSGGDTQYF. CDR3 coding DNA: TGTGCCAGCTCACCGTCCAGCGGGGGGGATACGCAGTATTTT. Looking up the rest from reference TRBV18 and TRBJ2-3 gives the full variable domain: NAGVMQNPRHLVRRRGQEARLRCSPMKGHSHVYWYRQLPEEGLKFMVYLQKENIIDESGMPKERFSAEFPKEGPSILRIQQVVRGDSAAYFCASSPSSGGDTQYFGPGTRLTVL.

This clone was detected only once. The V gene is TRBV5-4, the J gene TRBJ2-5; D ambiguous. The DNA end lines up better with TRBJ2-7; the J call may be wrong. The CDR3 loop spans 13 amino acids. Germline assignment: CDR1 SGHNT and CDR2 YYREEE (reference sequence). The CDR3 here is CASSFIPNYEQYF. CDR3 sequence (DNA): TGTGCCAGCAGCTTCATACCTAACTACGAGCAGTACTTC.